A single sample is the source of the 4 T cell receptor beta chains below, sequenced in a study of cytomegalovirus exposure and HLA in healthy donors. Use of 60 Vbeta and 13 Jbeta primers characterized the PCR. Generated by immunoSEQ multiplex PCR, the TCRdb table keeps only in-frame clones and is missing some. This table has approximately 170,000 clones, around 72% appearing once. The sample was PBMCs. These receptors were taken from a woman in her thirties or forties in good health and CMV-seropositive.

This chain links TRBV6-1 with TRBJ2-3, with D unclear. Germline lookup yields CDR1 MNHNS and CDR2 SASEGT. The CDR3 spans 14 residues. With 5 bases removed from V and 6 bases from J, the gap between germline ends came to 15 bases. CDR3: CASSLDHTLDTQYF. Written as DNA, the CDR3 is TGTGCCAGCAGTCTCGATCACACCCTTGATACGCAGTATTTT.

The chain carries TRBV7-8 and TRBJ1-1; D is undetermined. CDR3 size: 13 residues. V was trimmed by 1 base and J by 8 bases, leaving 11 bases between them. Germline V gene sequence: CDR1 SGHVS, CDR2 FQNEAQ. The CDR3 spells CASSLVTAAEAFF. DNA of the CDR3: TGTGCCAGCAGCTTAGTCACAGCAGCCGAAGCTTTCTTT.

The V and J genes are TRBV28 and TRBJ2-7; 12 nucleotides match TRBD2. Germline trimming cut 3 bases from V and 4 bases from J; bases unmatched to any gene: 7. The CDR3 totals 16 residues. The germline gives CDR1 MDHEN, CDR2 SYDVKM. The CDR3 nucleotides are TGTGCCAGCAGTTTTGCTAGCGGGGGGGCTTCGTACGAGCAGTACTTC. Translation gives CASSFASGGASYEQYF. Drawing the rest from reference TRBV28 and TRBJ2-7, the complete variable domain is DVKVTQSSRYLVKRTGEKVFLECVQDMDHENMFWYRQDPGLGLRLIYFSYDVKMKEKGDIPEGYSVSREKKERFSLILESASTNQTSMYLCASSFASGGASYEQYFGPGTRLTVT.

This clone was counted once. This sequence joins TRBV5-6 and TRBJ1-2; TRBD1 might be the D (6 bases). V was shortened by 4 bases and J by 7 bases, with 17 bases between the two germline ends. This CDR3 has 14 residues. Per germline, CDR1 SGHDT and CDR2 YYEEEE. The CDR3 bases are TGTGCCAGCAGCGTAGGACAGATTCACAGTGGCTACACCTTC. It translates to CASSVGQIHSGYTF. The full variable domain, completed using reference TRBV5-6 and TRBJ1-2, is DAGVTQSPTHLIKTRGQQVTLRCSPKSGHDTVSWYQQALGQGPQFIFQYYEEEERQRGNFPDRFSGHQFPNYSSELNVNALLLGDSALYLCASSVGQIHSGYTFGSGTRLTVV.